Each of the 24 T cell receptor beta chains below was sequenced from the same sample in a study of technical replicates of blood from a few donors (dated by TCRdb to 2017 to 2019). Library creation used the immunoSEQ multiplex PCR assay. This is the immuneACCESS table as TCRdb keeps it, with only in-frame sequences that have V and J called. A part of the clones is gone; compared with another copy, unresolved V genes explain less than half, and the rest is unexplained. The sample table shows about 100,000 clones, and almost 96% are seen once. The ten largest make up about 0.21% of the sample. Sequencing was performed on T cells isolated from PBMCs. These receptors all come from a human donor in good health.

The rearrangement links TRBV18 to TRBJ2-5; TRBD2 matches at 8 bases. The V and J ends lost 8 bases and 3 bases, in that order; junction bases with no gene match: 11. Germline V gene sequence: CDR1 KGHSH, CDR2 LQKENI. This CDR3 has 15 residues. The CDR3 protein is CASTLSSGGEETQYF. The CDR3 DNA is TGTGCCAGCACCCTATCGAGCGGGGGTGAAGAGACCCAGTACTTC.

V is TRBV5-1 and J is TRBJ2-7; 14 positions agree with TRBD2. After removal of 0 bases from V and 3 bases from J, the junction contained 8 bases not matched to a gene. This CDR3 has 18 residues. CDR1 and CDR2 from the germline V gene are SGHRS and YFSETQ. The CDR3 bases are TGCGCCAGCAGCTTGGGGGGACTAGCGGGAGCGTCCTACTACGAGCAGTACTTC. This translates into CASSLGGLAGASYYEQYF.

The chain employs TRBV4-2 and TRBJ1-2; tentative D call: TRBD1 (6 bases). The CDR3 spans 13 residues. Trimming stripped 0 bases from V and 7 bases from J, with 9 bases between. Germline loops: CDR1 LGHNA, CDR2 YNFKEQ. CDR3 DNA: TGTGCCAGCAGCCAAGATCAAGGGGGTGGCTACACCTTC. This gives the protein CASSQDQGGGYTF.

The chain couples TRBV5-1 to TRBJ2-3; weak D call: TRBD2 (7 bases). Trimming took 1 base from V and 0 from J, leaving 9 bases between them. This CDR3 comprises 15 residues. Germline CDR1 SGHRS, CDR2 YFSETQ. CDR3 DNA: TGCGCCAGCAGCTTGAGGGGGGGAAGCACAGATACGCAGTATTTT. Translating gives CASSLRGGSTDTQYF.

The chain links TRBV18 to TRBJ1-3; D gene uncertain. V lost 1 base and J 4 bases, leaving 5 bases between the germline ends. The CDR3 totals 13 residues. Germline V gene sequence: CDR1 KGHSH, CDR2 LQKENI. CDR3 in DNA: TGTGCCAGCTCACCACAACGGGGAAACACCATATATTTT. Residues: CASSPQRGNTIYF.

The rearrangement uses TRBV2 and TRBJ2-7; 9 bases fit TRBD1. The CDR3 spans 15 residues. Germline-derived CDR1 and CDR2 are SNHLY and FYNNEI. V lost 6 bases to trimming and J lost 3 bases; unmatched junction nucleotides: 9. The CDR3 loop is CASSLSGTGFYEQYF. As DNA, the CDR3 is TGTGCCAGCAGCCTATCCGGGACAGGGTTCTACGAGCAGTACTTC.

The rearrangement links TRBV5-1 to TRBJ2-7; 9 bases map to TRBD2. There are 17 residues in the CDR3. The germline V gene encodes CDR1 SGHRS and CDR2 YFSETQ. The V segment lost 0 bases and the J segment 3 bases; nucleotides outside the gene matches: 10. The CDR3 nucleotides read TGCGCCAGCAGCTTGGCAGCGGGAGGCCCCGGAGACTACGAGCAGTACTTC. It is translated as CASSLAAGGPGDYEQYF.

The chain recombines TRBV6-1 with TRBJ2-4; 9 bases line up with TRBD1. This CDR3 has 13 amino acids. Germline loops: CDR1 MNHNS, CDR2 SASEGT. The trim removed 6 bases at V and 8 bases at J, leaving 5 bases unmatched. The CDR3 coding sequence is TGTGCCAGCAGCACGGACAGGGGTGACATTCAGTACTTC. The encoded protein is CASSTDRGDIQYF.

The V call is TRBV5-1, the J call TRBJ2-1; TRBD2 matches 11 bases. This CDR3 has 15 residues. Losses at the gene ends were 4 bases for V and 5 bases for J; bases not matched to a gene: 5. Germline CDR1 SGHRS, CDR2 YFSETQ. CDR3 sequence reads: CASSLLAGDHNEQFF. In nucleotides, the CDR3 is TGCGCCAGCAGCCTACTAGCGGGAGACCACAATGAGCAGTTCTTC.

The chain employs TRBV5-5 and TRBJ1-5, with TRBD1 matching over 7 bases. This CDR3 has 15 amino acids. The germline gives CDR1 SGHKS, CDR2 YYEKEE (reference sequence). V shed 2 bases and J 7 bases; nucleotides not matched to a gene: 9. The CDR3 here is CASSFGRGEDQPQHF. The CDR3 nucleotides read TGTGCCAGCAGCTTCGGCAGGGGGGAGGACCAGCCCCAGCATTTT.

In DNA, the CDR3 is TGTGCCAGCAGTTTATTTCGGAGCGGGGGGTCGGCAGGGGAAACCTACGAGCAGTACTTC. It yields the protein CASSLFRSGGSAGETYEQYF. This chain links TRBV28 with TRBJ2-7; TRBD2 aligns across 9 bases. From germline, CDR1 is MDHEN and CDR2 SYDVKM. This CDR3 spans 20 amino acids. Losses at the gene ends were 1 base for V and 2 bases for J; bases not matched to a gene: 18.

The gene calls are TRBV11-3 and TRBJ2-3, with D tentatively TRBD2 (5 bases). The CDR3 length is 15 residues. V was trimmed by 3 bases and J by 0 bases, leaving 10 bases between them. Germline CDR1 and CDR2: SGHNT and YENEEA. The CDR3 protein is CASSFWETSTDTQYF. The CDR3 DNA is TGTGCCAGCAGCTTTTGGGAGACTAGCACAGATACGCAGTATTTT.

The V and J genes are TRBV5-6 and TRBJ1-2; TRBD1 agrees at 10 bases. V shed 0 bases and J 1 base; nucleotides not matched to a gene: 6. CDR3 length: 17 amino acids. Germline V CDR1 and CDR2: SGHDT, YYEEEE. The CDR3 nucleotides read TGTGCCAGCAGCTTGGAAGGGACAGGGGATAGTAACTATGGCTACACCTTC. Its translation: CASSLEGTGDSNYGYTF.

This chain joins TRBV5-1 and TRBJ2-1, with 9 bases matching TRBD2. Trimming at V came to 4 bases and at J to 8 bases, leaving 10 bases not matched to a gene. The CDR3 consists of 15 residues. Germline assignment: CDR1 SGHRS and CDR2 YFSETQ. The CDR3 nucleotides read TGCGCCAGCAGCCCGGGACTAGCAGTGAGCGATGAGCAGTTCTTC. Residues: CASSPGLAVSDEQFF.

The CDR3 reads CASSLRAEGGANSPLHF. The CDR3 nucleotides read TGTGCCAGCAGCTTAAGGGCGGAAGGGGGAGCCAATTCACCCCTCCACTTT. This rearrangement joins TRBV7-8 to TRBJ1-6; TRBD1 is a possible D gene (6 bases). CDR3 size: 17 residues. V was cut by 2 bases and J by 7 bases, with 18 bases left in between. Germline CDR1 SGHVS, CDR2 FQNEAQ.

CDR3 coding DNA: TGTGCCAGCAGCCCTTCGGGGGGTCTGAGCTCCTACGAGCAGTACTTC. Its translation is CASSPSGGLSSYEQYF. This rearrangement joins TRBV9 to TRBJ2-7, with 7 bases fitting TRBD2. V shed 4 bases, J shed 0 bases, and the junction held 10 bases outside the gene matches. In germline, CDR1 is SGDLS, CDR2 YYNGEE. This CDR3 region has 16 residues.

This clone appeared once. CDR3 region: CASSLEGDFYEQYF. Written as DNA, the CDR3 is TGTGCCAGCAGCTTGGAAGGAGATTTTTACGAGCAGTACTTC. The chain uses TRBV5-4 and TRBJ2-7; D is undetermined. Trimming shortened V by 0 bases and J by 4 bases, and 11 bases separated the two germline ends. The CDR3 covers 14 residues. CDR1 is SGHNT, CDR2 YYREEE, per germline (reference sequence).

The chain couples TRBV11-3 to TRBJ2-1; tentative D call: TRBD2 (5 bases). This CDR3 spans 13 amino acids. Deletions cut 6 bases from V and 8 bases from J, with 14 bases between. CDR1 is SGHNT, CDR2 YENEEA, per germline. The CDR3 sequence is CASRRRGWDEQFF. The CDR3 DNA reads TGTGCCAGCAGACGACGAGGGTGGGATGAGCAGTTCTTC.

The CDR3 loop is CASSILVGQSSYNEQFF. The CDR3 DNA reads TGTGCCAGTAGTATTTTAGTCGGACAGAGCTCCTACAATGAGCAGTTCTTC. The chain joins TRBV19 to TRBJ2-1, with a tentative D call TRBD1 (6 bases). Germline V gene data show CDR1 as LNHDA and CDR2 as SQIVND (reference sequence). V lost 3 bases and J lost 0, with 15 bases in between. The CDR3 covers 17 residues. The full variable domain, its missing parts supplied by reference TRBV19 and TRBJ2-1, is DGGITQSPKYLFRKEGQNVTLSCEQNLNHDAMYWYRQDPGQGLRLIYYSQIVNDFQKGDIAEGYSVSREKKESFPLTVTSAQKNPTAFYLCASSILVGQSSYNEQFFGPGTRLTVL.

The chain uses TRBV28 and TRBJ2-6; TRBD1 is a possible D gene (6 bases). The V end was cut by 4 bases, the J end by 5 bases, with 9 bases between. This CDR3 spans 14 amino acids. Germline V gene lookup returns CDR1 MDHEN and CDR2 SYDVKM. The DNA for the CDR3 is TGTGCCAGCAGTTCAGGGGCCTGGGCCAACGTCCTGACTTTC. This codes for CASSSGAWANVLTF.

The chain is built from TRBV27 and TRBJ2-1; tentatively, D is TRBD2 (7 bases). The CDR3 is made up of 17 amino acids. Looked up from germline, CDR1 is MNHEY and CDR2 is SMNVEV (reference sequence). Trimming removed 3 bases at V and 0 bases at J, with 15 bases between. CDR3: CASSFKGGGSSYNEQFF. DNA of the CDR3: TGTGCCAGCAGTTTCAAGGGGGGCGGGAGCTCCTACAATGAGCAGTTCTTC.

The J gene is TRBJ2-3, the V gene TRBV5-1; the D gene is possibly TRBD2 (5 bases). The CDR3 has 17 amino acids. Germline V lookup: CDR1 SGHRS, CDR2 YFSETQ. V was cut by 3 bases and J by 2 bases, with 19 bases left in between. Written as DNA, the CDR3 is TGCGCCAGCAGCTCACCGGTAGTGGGAGCCACCACAGATACGCAGTATTTT. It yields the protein CASSSPVVGATTDTQYF.

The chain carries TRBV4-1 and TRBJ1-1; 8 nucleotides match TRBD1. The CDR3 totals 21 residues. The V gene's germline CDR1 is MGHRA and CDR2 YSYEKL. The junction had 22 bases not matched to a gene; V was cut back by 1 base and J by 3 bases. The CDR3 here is CASSQVGTLFRGRGLDTEAFF. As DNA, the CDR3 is TGCGCCAGCAGCCAAGTAGGTACCTTGTTCAGGGGGCGCGGGTTAGACACTGAAGCTTTCTTT.

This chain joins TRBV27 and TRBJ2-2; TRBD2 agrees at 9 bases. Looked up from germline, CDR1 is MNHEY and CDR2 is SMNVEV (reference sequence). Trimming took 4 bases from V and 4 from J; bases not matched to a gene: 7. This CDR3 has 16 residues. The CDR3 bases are TGTGCCAGCAGTTATCTACGGCGGGGGGGCACCGGGGAGCTGTTTTTT. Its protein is CASSYLRRGGTGELFF.